These 22 T cell receptor beta chains were all obtained from the same sample, sequenced in a study of blood T cell repertoires in COVID-19. This table comes from immunoSEQ multiplex PCR, and its TCRdb copy is limited to in-frame clones, with some not included. The top ten clones hold approximately 1% of a sample with 380,000 or so clones, 70% to 90% of them seen once. The source material was PBMCs or T cells enriched from blood (not recorded which). These receptors originate from a woman aged 25 to 39 with acute COVID-19.

DNA of the CDR3: TGTGCCAGCAGCTTAGAGGCAGGGGGCGTTTATGAGCAGTTCTTC. Translation gives CASSLEAGGVYEQFF. The chain uses TRBV7-2 and TRBJ2-1; 8 positions match TRBD1. J lost 8 bases, V lost 1 base, and 7 bases had no gene match. Germline CDR1 reads SGHTA; CDR2 reads FQGNSA. The CDR3 extends over 15 amino acids.

The rearrangement links TRBV5-1 to TRBJ2-5, with 9 bases fitting TRBD2. The CDR3 has 15 residues. Germline V gene sequence: CDR1 SGHRS, CDR2 YFSETQ. The junction had 4 bases not matched to a gene; V was cut back by 2 bases and J by 2 bases. The CDR3 is CASSFNSGGQETQYF. The CDR3 DNA is TGCGCCAGCAGCTTTAATAGCGGGGGTCAAGAGACCCAGTACTTC. Combining the CDR3 with reference TRBV5-1 and TRBJ2-5 gives the whole variable domain KAGVTQTPRYLIKTRGQQVTLSCSPISGHRSVSWYQQTPGQGLQFLFEYFSETQRNKGNFPGRFSGRQFSNSRSEMNVSTLELGDSALYLCASSFNSGGQETQYFGPGTRLLVL.

The chain uses TRBV24-1 and TRBJ1-6; no definite D call. V lost 4 bases and J lost 1, with 4 bases in between. Germline-derived CDR1 and CDR2 are KGHDR and SFDVKD. There are 14 residues in the CDR3. CDR3 nucleotide sequence: TGTGCCACCAGTGACAGGTCCTATAATTCACCCCTCCACTTT. Residues: CATSDRSYNSPLHF.

The chain carries TRBV11-3 and TRBJ2-5; D may be TRBD2 (5 bases). The CDR3 totals 16 residues. Germline lookup yields CDR1 SGHNT and CDR2 YENEEA. V lost 1 base and J lost 4, with 16 bases in between. The CDR3 DNA reads as TGTGCCAGCAGCTTAGTGTACCAGGCAGGACTAGAGACCCAGTACTTC. Amino acids: CASSLVYQAGLETQYF. Full variable domain (remainder filled in from reference TRBV11-3 and TRBJ2-5): EAGVVQSPRYKIIEKKQPVAFWCNPISGHNTLYWYLQNLGQGPELLIRYENEEAVDDSQLPKDRFSAERLKGVDSTLKIQPAELGDSAVYLCASSLVYQAGLETQYFGPGTRLLVL.

The CDR3 reads CASSDLAGVKQFF. The DNA for the CDR3 is TGTGCCAGCAGCGATCTAGCGGGGGTGAAGCAGTTCTTC. J is TRBJ2-1 and V is TRBV7-9; 10 bases agree with TRBD2. The CDR3 length is 13 residues. Germline V gene data show CDR1 as SEHNR and CDR2 as FQNEAQ (reference sequence). V trimming: 5 bases; J trimming: 11 bases; junction bases outside the gene matches: 6.

J is TRBJ1-1 and V is TRBV6-1; 8 bases map to TRBD1. The junction had 5 bases not matched to a gene; V was cut back by 0 bases and J by 2 bases. CDR1 is MNHNS, CDR2 SASEGT, per germline. The CDR3 sequence is 16 residues long. CDR3 in DNA: TGTGCCAGCAGTGAAGCGCGTCCAGGGGGCAACACTGAAGCTTTCTTT. Amino acid sequence: CASSEARPGGNTEAFF.

The V and J genes are TRBV3-1 (or the pseudogene TRBV3-2) and TRBJ2-3, with 7 bases fitting TRBD2. In germline, CDR1 is LGHDT, CDR2 YNNKEL (reference sequence). Trimming took 3 bases from V and 1 from J; bases not matched to a gene: 7. This CDR3 has 16 amino acids. CDR3 sequence: CASSQGRLAGTDTQYF. In DNA form, the CDR3 reads TGTGCCAGCAGCCAGGGGAGGCTAGCGGGCACAGATACGCAGTATTTT.

The chain combines TRBV2 with TRBJ1-1; D not certain. V was trimmed by 0 bases and J by 6 bases, leaving 8 bases between them. Germline V CDR1 and CDR2: SNHLY, FYNNEI. CDR3 size: 13 residues. CDR3 nucleotide sequence: TGTGCCAGCAGTGAAGCAAGAGGTTCTGAAGCTTTCTTT. This gives the protein CASSEARGSEAFF.

This clone was detected once. This chain joins TRBV5-1 and TRBJ2-1; 9 nucleotides line up with TRBD2. CDR1 is SGHRS, CDR2 YFSETQ, per germline. The CDR3 runs to 15 residues. V lost 6 bases, J lost 6 bases, and 10 bases stayed unmatched. The CDR3 DNA reads TGCGCCAGCAAACCAAGGGGGACTAGCTCCAATGAGCAGTTCTTC. This codes for CASKPRGTSSNEQFF. The full variable domain, with the rest looked up from reference TRBV5-1 and TRBJ2-1, is KAGVTQTPRYLIKTRGQQVTLSCSPISGHRSVSWYQQTPGQGLQFLFEYFSETQRNKGNFPGRFSGRQFSNSRSEMNVSTLELGDSALYLCASKPRGTSSNEQFFGPGTRLTVL.

V usage is TRBV6-5 and J usage is TRBJ1-2, with D perhaps TRBD1 (5 bases). V was clipped by 8 bases and J by 4 bases, with 17 bases between them. The V gene's germline CDR1 is MNHEY and CDR2 SVGAGI. CDR3 length equals 14 residues. CDR3 sequence (DNA): TGTGCCAGCGGCAGGGATCCCACAATCTATGGCTACACCTTC. The encoded protein is CASGRDPTIYGYTF.

The V and J genes are TRBV7-2 and TRBJ2-3; a weak D match, TRBD1 (6 bases). The CDR3 contains 16 residues. Trimming took 4 bases from V and 1 from J, leaving 15 bases between them. Germline V CDR1 and CDR2: SGHTA, FQGNSA. The CDR3 here is CASSSTRGGGTDTQYF. The CDR3 bases are TGTGCCAGCAGCTCCACCAGGGGTGGAGGCACAGATACGCAGTATTTT.

This clone was observed a handful of times. This chain links TRBV30 with TRBJ1-6; D uncertain. The CDR3 sequence is 16 residues long. V was pared by 7 bases and J by 1 base, with 17 bases between. CDR1 is GTSNPN, CDR2 SVGIG, per germline (reference sequence). CDR3 amino acids: CASKPRAASYNSPLHF. For the CDR3, the DNA is TGTGCCTCCAAGCCGAGGGCGGCGTCCTATAATTCACCCCTCCACTTT. The variable domain in full, with the rest retrieved from reference TRBV30 and TRBJ1-6, is SQTIHQWPATLVQPVGSPLSLECTVEGTSNPNLYWYRQAAGRGLQLLFYSVGIGQISSEVPQNLSASRPQDRQFILSSKKLLLSDSGFYLCASKPRAASYNSPLHFGNGTRLTVT.

V gene TRBV3-1 (or the pseudogene TRBV3-2) combines with J gene TRBJ1-1, with D possibly matching TRBD1 (6 bases). Germline CDR1 LGHDT, CDR2 YNNKEL (reference sequence). The CDR3 totals 16 residues. Trimming pared 5 bases from V and 1 base from J, leaving 17 bases between. The DNA of the CDR3 is TGTGCCAGCAGCTGGGCAGGGGTTCTTTCGAACACTGAAGCTTTCTTT. Protein product: CASSWAGVLSNTEAFF.

V gene TRBV30 combines with J gene TRBJ1-3; D is undetermined. Looked up from germline, CDR1 is GTSNPN and CDR2 is SVGIG (reference sequence). The CDR3 contains 15 residues. The germline V and J ends were trimmed by 2 bases and 2 bases, with 13 bases remaining between them. In DNA form, the CDR3 reads TGTGCCTGGAGTCCCAACAGTAATACTGGAAACACCATATATTTT. This sequence encodes CAWSPNSNTGNTIYF. The full variable domain, in which reference TRBV30 and TRBJ1-3 provide the parts outside the CDR3, is SQTIHQWPATLVQPVGSPLSLECTVEGTSNPNLYWYRQAAGRGLQLLFYSVGIGQISSEVPQNLSASRPQDRQFILSSKKLLLSDSGFYLCAWSPNSNTGNTIYFGEGSWLTVV.

In this sample, this clone turned up once. The chain carries TRBV7-3 and TRBJ1-1; TRBD1 matches 9 bases. The CDR3 loop spans 15 amino acids. After removal of 2 bases from V and 6 bases from J, the junction contained 7 bases not matched to a gene. CDR1 is SGHTA, CDR2 FQGTGA, per germline. CDR3: CASSLGGQGGAEAFF. In DNA form, the CDR3 reads TGTGCCAGCAGCTTAGGGGGACAGGGAGGCGCTGAAGCTTTCTTT. The full variable domain, with the rest looked up from reference TRBV7-3 and TRBJ1-1, is GAGVSQTPSNKVTEKGKYVELRCDPISGHTALYWYRQSLGQGPEFLIYFQGTGAADDSGLPNDRFFAVRPEGSVSTLKIQRTERGDSAVYLCASSLGGQGGAEAFFGQGTRLTVV.

The chain uses TRBV11-2 and TRBJ2-7; a weak D match, TRBD1 (6 bases). This CDR3 has 14 residues. CDR1 and CDR2 from the germline V gene are SGHAT and FQNNGV. With 4 bases removed from V and 0 bases from J, the gap between germline ends came to 10 bases. The CDR3 protein is CASSSQGDSYEQYF. For the CDR3, the DNA is TGTGCCAGCAGCTCACAGGGAGACTCCTACGAGCAGTACTTC.

In this sample, this clone turned up a few times. V is TRBV10-3 and J is TRBJ1-5, with a weak D call TRBD1 (5 bases). This CDR3 comprises 14 residues. V lost 5 bases to trimming and J lost 0 bases, with 8 bases between them. From germline, CDR1 is ENHRY and CDR2 SYGVKD. Here the CDR3 reads CAISQGYSNQPQHF. The CDR3 region has the DNA TGTGCCATCAGTCAGGGCTATAGCAATCAGCCCCAGCATTTT.

V is TRBV29-1 and J is TRBJ2-7, with 12 bases that match TRBD1. The V and J ends lost 1 base and 6 bases, in that order; junction bases with no gene match: 7. Germline CDR1 reads SQVTM; CDR2 reads ANQGSEA. The CDR3 has 15 amino acids. The DNA for the CDR3 is TGCAGCGTTGAAGCCATGGGACAGGGGGCAGGCGAGCAGTACTTC. Translated: CSVEAMGQGAGEQYF.

The genes are TRBV2 and TRBJ2-7, with TRBD2 matching over 13 bases. This CDR3 is built from 16 residues. The germline gives CDR1 SNHLY, CDR2 FYNNEI. V shed 7 bases, J shed 4 bases, and the junction held 10 bases outside the gene matches. This CDR3 reads CASIVVLAGGLYEQYF. The CDR3 nucleotides read TGTGCCAGCATTGTGGTACTAGCGGGGGGGCTATACGAGCAGTACTTC.

The chain uses TRBV6-5 and TRBJ2-3; 8 bases fit TRBD1. The germline V gene encodes CDR1 MNHEY and CDR2 SVGAGI. The CDR3 loop spans 14 amino acids. The trim removed 6 bases at V and 4 bases at J, leaving 6 bases unmatched. CDR3 DNA sequence: TGTGCCAGCAGATCCCGACAGGGGCCAGATACGCAGTATTTT. Translating gives CASRSRQGPDTQYF.

The chain couples TRBV6-2 or TRBV6-3 to TRBJ2-7; 10 bases map to TRBD2. After removal of 4 bases from V and 6 bases from J, the junction contained 3 bases not matched to a gene. Germline V gene lookup returns CDR1 MNHEY and CDR2 SVGEGT. The CDR3 runs 13 residues. The DNA for the CDR3 is TGTGCCAGCAGTTTCCGACTAGCGGGCGAGCAGTACTTC. Translating gives CASSFRLAGEQYF.

The chain combines TRBV7-3 with TRBJ2-2; weak D call: TRBD2 (5 bases). V lost 2 bases, J lost 0 bases, and 7 bases lay in between. The CDR3 has 15 amino acids. The germline CDR1 and CDR2 sequences are SGHTA and FQGTGA. CDR3 sequence: CASSLAGANTGELFF. For the CDR3, the DNA is TGTGCCAGCAGCTTAGCCGGGGCGAACACCGGGGAGCTGTTTTTT.